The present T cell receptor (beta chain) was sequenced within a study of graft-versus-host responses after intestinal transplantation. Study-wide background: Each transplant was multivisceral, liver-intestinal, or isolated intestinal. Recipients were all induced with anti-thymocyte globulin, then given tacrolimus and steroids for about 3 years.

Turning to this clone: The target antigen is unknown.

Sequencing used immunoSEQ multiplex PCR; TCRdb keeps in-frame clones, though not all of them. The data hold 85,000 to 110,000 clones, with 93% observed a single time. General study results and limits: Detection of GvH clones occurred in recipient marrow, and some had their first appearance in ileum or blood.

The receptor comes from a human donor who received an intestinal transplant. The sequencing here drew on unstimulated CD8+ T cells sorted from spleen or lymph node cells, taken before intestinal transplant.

DNA of the CDR3: TGTGCCAGCCAAGGGGGATCCTACAATGAGCAGTTCTTC. Translated: CASQGGSYNEQFF. V gene TRBV9 combines with J gene TRBJ2-1; the D gene is possibly TRBD1 (6 bases). CDR1 is SGDLS, CDR2 YYNGEE, per germline. The CDR3 sequence is 13 residues long. Between the trimmed V and J ends, which lost 7 bases and 1 base, there was a span of 9 bases.